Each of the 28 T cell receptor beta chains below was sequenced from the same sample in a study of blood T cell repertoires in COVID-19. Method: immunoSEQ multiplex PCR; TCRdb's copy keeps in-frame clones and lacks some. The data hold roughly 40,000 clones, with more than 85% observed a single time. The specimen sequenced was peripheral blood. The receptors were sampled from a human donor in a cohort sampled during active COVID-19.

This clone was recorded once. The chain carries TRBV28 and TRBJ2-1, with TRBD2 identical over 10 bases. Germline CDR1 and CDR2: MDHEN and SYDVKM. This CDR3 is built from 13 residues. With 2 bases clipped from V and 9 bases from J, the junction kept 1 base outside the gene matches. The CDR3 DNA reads TGTGCCAGCAGTTTAAGGACTAGCGGTGAGCAGTTCTTC. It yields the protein CASSLRTSGEQFF. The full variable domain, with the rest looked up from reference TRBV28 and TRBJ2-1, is DVKVTQSSRYLVKRTGEKVFLECVQDMDHENMFWYRQDPGLGLRLIYFSYDVKMKEKGDIPEGYSVSREKKERFSLILESASTNQTSMYLCASSLRTSGEQFFGPGTRLTVL.

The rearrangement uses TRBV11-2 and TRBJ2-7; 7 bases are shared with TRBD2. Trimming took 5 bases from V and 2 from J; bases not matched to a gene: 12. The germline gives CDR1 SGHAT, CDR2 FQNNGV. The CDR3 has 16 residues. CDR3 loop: CASSPRGGSRTYEQYF. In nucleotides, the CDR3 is TGTGCCAGCAGCCCTAGGGGCGGGAGTAGAACCTACGAGCAGTACTTC.

The CDR3 sequence: CASSLGQGIQETQYF. DNA for the CDR3: TGTGCCAGCAGCTTAGGACAGGGCATACAAGAGACCCAGTACTTC. This chain joins TRBV7-9 and TRBJ2-5; 7 bases match TRBD1. The V segment lost 1 base and the J segment 2 bases; nucleotides outside the gene matches: 4. Germline CDR1 SEHNR, CDR2 FQNEAQ (reference sequence). The CDR3 covers 15 residues.

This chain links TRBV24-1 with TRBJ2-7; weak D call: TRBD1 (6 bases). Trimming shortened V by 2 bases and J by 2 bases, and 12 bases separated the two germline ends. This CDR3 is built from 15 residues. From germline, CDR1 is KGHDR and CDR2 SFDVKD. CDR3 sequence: CATSDSGDITYEQYF. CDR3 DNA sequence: TGTGCCACCAGTGATTCTGGGGACATAACCTACGAGCAGTACTTC.

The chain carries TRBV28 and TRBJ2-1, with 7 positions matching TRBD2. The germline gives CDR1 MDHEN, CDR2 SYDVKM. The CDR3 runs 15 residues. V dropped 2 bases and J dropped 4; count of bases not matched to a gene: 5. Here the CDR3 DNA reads TGTGCCAGCAGTTTAGGCGGGGGTGATTACAATGAGCAGTTCTTC. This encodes CASSLGGGDYNEQFF.

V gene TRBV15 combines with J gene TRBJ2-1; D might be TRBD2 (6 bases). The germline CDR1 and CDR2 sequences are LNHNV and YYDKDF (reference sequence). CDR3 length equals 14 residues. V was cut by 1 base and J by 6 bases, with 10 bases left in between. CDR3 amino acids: CATSRVGGSNEQFF. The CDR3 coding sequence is TGTGCCACCAGCAGAGTTGGGGGGTCCAATGAGCAGTTCTTC. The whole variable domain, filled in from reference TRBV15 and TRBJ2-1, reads DAMVIQNPRYQVTQFGKPVTLSCSQTLNHNVMYWYQQKSSQAPKLLFHYYDKDFNNEADTPDNFQSRRPNTSFCFLDIRSPGLGDTAMYLCATSRVGGSNEQFFGPGTRLTVL.

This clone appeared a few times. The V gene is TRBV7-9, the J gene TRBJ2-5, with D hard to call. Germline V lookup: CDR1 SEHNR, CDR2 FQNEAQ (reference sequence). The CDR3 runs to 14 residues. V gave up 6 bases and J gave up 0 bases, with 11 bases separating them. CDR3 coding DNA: TGTGCCAGCAGTTCGCCGGTGTACCAAGAGACCCAGTACTTC. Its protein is CASSSPVYQETQYF.

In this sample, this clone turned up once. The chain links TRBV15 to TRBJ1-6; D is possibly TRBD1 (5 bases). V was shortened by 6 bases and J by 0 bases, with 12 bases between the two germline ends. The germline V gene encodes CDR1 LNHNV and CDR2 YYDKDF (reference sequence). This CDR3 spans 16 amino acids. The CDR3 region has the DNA TGTGCCACCAGAGACTGGAGGGGCTCCTATAATTCACCCCTCCACTTT. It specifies CATRDWRGSYNSPLHF.

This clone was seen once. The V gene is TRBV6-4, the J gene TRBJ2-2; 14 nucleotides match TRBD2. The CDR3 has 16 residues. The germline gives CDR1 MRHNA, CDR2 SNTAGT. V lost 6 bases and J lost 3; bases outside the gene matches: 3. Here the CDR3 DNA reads TGTGCCAGCAGGAGACTAGCGGGAGGGGACACCGGGGAGCTGTTTTTT. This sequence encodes CASRRLAGGDTGELFF.

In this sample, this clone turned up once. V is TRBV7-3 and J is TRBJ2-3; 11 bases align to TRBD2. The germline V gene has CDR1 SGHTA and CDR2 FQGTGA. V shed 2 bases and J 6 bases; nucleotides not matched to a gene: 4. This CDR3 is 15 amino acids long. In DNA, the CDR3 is TGTGCCAGCAGCTTAGGGACTAGCGGATTTGATACGCAGTATTTT. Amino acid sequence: CASSLGTSGFDTQYF.

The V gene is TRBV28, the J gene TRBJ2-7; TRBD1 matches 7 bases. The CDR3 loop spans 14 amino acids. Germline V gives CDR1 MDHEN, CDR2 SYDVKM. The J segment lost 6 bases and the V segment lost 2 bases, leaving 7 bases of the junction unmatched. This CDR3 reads CASSLPNTGAEQYF. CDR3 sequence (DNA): TGTGCCAGCAGTTTACCGAATACAGGGGCCGAGCAGTACTTC.

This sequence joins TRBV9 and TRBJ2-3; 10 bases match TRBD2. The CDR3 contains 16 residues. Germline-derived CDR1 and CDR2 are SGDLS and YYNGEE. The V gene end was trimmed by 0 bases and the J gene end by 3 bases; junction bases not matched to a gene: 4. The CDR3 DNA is TGTGCCAGCAGCGTAGCTAGCGGGAGTAGTACAGATACGCAGTATTTT. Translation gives CASSVASGSSTDTQYF. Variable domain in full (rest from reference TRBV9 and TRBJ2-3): DSGVTQTPKHLITATGQRVTLRCSPRSGDLSVYWYQQSLDQGLQFLIQYYNGEERAKGNILERFSAQQFPDLHSELNLSSLELGDSALYFCASSVASGSSTDTQYFGPGTRLTVL.

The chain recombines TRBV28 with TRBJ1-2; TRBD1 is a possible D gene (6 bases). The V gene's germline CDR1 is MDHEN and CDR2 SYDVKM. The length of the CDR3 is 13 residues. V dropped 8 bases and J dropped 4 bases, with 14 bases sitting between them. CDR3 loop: CASDQGQGYGYTF. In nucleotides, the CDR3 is TGTGCCAGCGACCAGGGGCAGGGCTATGGCTACACCTTC.

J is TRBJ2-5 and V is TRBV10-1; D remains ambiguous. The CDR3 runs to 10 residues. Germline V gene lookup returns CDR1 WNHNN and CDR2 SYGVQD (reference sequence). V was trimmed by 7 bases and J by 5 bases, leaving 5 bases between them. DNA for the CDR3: TGCGCCAGCATCCGGGAGACCCAGTACTTC. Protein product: CASIRETQYF.

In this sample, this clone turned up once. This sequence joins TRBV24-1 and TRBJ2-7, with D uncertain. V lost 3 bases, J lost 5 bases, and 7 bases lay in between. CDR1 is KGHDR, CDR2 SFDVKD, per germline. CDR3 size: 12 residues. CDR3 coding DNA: TGTGCCACCAGTGATACAGACGACGAGCAGTACTTC. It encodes CATSDTDDEQYF.

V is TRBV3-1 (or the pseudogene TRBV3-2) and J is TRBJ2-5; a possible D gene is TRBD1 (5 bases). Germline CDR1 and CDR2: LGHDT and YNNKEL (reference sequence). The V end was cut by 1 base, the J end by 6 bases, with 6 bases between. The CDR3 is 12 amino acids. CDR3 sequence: CASSQAGQTQYF. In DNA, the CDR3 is TGTGCCAGCAGCCAAGCAGGGCAGACCCAGTACTTC.

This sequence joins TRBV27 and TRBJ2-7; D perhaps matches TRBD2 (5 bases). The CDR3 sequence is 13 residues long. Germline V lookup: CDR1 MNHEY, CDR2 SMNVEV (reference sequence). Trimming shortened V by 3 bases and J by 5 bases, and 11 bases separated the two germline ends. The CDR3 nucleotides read TGTGCCAGCAGTTTCGGAGCGGTTAACGAGCAGTACTTC. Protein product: CASSFGAVNEQYF.

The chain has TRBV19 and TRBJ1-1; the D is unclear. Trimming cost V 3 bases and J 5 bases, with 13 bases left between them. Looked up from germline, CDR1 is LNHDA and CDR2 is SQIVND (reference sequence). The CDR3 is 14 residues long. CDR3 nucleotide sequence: TGTGCCAGTAGTATTAAGGGAGGTAGTACTGAAGCTTTCTTT. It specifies CASSIKGGSTEAFF.

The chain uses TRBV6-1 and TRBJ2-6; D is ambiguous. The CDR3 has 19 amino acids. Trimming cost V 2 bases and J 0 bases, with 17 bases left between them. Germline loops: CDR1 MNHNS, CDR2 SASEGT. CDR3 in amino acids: CASSEYGRGFRSGANVLTF. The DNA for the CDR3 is TGTGCCAGCAGTGAATACGGCAGAGGATTCCGCTCTGGGGCCAACGTCCTGACTTTC.

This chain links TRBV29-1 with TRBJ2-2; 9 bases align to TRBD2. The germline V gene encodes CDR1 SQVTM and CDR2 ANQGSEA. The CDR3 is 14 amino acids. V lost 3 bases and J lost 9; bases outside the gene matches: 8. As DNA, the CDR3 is TGCAGCGTTGAGCTAGCGGGGAGCCACCGGGAGCTGTTTTTT. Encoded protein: CSVELAGSHRELFF.

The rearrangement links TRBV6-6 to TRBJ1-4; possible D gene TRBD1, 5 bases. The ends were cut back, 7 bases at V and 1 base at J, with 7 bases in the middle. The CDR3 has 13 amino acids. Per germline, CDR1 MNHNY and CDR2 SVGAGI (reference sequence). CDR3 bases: TGTGCCAGCAAGGGGTTAACTAATGAAAAACTGTTTTTT. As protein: CASKGLTNEKLFF.

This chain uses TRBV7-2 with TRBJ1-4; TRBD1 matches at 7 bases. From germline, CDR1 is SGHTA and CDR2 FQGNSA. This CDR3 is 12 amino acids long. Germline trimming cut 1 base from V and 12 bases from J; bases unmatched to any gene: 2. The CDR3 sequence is CASSLGTGELFF. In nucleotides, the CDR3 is TGTGCCAGCAGCTTAGGTACAGGGGAACTGTTTTTT.

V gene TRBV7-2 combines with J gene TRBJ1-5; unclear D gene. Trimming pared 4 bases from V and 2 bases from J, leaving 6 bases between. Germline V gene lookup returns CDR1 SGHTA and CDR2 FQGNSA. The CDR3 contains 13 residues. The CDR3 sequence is CASSSSGNQPQHF. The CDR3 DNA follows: TGTGCCAGCAGCTCCAGTGGCAATCAGCCCCAGCATTTT.

CDR3 protein: CASGLNRDRVLAKNIQYF. The CDR3 DNA follows: TGTGCTAGTGGTCTCAACCGGGACAGGGTTCTAGCCAAAAACATTCAGTACTTC. The V gene is TRBV12-5, the J gene TRBJ2-4, with 9 positions matching TRBD1. V gave up 5 bases and J gave up 0 bases; unmatched junction bases: 11. Germline CDR1 reads LGHNT; CDR2 reads FRNRAP. The length of the CDR3 is 18 residues.

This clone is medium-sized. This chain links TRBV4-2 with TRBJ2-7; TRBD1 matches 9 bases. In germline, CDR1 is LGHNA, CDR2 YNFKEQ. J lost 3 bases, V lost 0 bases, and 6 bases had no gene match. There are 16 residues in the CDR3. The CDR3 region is CASSQEDRGDVYEQYF. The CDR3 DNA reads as TGTGCCAGCAGCCAAGAGGACAGGGGTGACGTCTACGAGCAGTACTTC.

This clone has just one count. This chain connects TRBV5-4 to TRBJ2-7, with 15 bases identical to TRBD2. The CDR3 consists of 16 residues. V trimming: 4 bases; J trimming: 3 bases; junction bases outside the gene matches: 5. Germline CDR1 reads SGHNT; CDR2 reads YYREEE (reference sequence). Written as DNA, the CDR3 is TGTGCCAGCAGCCCAGGACTAGCGGGAGGGAACTACGAGCAGTACTTC. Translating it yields CASSPGLAGGNYEQYF. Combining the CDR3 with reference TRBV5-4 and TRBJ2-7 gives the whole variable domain ETGVTQSPTHLIKTRGQQVTLRCSSQSGHNTVSWYQQALGQGPQFIFQYYREEENGRGNFPPRFSGLQFPNYSSELNVNALELDDSALYLCASSPGLAGGNYEQYFGPGTRLTVT.

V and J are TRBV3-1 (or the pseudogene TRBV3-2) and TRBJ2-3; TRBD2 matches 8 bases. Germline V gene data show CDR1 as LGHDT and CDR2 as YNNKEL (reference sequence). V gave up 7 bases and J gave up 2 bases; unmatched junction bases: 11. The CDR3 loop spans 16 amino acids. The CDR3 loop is CASTSRGGGTTDTQYF. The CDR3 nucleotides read TGTGCCAGCACCTCTCGGGGCGGGGGGACCACAGATACGCAGTATTTT.

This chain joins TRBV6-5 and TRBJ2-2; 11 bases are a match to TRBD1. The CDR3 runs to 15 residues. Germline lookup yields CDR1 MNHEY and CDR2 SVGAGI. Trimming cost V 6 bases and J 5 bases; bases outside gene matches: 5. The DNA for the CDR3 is TGTGCCAGCAGAACGGGACAGGGGGAGACCGGGGAGCTGTTTTTT. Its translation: CASRTGQGETGELFF.